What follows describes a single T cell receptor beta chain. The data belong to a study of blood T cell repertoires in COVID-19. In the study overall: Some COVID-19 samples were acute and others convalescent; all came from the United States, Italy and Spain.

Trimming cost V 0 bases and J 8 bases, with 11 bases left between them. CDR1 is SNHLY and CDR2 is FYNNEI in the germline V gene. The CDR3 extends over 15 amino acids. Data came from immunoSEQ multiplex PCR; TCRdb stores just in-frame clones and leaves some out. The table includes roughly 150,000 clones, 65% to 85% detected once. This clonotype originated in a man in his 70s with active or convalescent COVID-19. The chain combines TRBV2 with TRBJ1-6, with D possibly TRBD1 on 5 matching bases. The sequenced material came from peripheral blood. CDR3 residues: CASSEAAREYSPLHF. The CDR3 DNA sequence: TGTGCCAGCAGTGAAGCCGCCAGGGAATATTCACCCCTCCACTTT.